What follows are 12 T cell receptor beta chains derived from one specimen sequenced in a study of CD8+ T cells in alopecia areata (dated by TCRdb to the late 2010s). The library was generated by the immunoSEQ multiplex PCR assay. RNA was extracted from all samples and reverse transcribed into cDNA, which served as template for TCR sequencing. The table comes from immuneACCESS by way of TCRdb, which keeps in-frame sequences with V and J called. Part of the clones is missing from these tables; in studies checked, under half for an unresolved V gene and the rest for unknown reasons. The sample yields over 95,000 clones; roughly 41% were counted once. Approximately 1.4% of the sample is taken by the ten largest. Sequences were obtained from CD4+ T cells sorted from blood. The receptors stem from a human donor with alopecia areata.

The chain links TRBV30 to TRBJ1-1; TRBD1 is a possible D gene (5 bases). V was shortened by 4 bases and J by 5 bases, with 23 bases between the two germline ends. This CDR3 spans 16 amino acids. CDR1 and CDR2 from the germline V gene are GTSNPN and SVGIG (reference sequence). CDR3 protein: CAWTHLTGPGGTEAFF. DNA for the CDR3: TGTGCCTGGACCCACCTCACCGGGCCCGGGGGTACTGAAGCTTTCTTT. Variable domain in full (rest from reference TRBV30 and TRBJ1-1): SQTIHQWPATLVQPVGSPLSLECTVEGTSNPNLYWYRQAAGRGLQLLFYSVGIGQISSEVPQNLSASRPQDRQFILSSKKLLLSDSGFYLCAWTHLTGPGGTEAFFGQGTRLTVV.

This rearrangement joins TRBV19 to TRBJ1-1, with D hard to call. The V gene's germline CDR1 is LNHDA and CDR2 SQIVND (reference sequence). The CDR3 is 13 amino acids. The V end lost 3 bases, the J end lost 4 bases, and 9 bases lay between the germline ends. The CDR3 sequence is CASSIPVSTEAFF. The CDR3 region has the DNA TGTGCCAGTAGTATCCCGGTTAGCACTGAAGCTTTCTTT. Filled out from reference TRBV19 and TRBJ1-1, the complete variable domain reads DGGITQSPKYLFRKEGQNVTLSCEQNLNHDAMYWYRQDPGQGLRLIYYSQIVNDFQKGDIAEGYSVSREKKESFPLTVTSAQKNPTAFYLCASSIPVSTEAFFGQGTRLTVV.

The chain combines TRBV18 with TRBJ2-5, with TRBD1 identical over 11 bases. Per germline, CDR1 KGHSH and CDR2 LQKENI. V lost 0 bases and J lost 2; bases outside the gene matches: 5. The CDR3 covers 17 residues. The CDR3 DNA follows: TGTGCCAGCTCACCACCCACGGGACAGGGGGAACAAGAGACCCAGTACTTC. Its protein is CASSPPTGQGEQETQYF.

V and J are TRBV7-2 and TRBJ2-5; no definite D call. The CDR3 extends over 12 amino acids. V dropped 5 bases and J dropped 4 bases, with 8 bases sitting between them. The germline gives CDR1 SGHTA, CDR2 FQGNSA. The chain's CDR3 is CASSLTIETQYF. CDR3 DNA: TGTGCCAGCAGCCTCACCATAGAGACCCAGTACTTC.

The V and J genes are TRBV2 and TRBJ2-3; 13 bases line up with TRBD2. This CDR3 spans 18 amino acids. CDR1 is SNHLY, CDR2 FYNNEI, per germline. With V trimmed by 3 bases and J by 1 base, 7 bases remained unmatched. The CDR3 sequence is CASSEGSGLAGRTDTQYF. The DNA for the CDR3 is TGTGCCAGCAGTGAGGGGTCGGGACTAGCGGGGCGCACAGATACGCAGTATTTT.

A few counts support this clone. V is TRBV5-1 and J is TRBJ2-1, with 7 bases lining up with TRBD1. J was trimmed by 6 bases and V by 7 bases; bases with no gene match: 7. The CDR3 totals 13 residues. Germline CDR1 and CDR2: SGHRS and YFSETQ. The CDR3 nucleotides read TGCGCCAGCGGAGAAGACAGGGCCAATGAGCAGTTCTTC. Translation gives CASGEDRANEQFF.

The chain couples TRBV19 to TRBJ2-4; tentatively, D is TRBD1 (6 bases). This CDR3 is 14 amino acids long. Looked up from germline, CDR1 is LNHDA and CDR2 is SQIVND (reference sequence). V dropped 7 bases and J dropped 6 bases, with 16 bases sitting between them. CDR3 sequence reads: CASNPQGGGNIQYF. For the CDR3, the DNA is TGTGCCAGTAACCCACAGGGTGGGGGAAACATTCAGTACTTC.

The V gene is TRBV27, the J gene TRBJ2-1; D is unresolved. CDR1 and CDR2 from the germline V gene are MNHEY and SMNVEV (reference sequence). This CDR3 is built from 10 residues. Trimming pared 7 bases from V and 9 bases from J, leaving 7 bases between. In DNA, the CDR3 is TGTGCCAGCATTCCGGGTGAGCAGTTCTTC. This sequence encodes CASIPGEQFF.

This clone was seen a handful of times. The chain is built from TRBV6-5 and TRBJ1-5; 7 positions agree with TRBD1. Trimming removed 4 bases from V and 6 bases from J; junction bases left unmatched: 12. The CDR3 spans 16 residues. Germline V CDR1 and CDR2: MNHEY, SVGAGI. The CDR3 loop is CASSSMEGALGQPQHF. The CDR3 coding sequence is TGTGCCAGCAGTTCTATGGAGGGGGCTCTCGGTCAGCCCCAGCATTTT.

CDR3 residues: CASSYWTSGSYEQYF. The CDR3 region has the DNA TGTGCCAGCAGTTACTGGACTAGCGGGAGCTACGAGCAGTACTTC. The genes are TRBV6-5 and TRBJ2-7, with 13 bases identical to TRBD2. The CDR3 loop spans 15 amino acids. J was trimmed by 3 bases and V by 1 base; bases with no gene match: 0. The V gene's germline CDR1 is MNHEY and CDR2 SVGAGI.

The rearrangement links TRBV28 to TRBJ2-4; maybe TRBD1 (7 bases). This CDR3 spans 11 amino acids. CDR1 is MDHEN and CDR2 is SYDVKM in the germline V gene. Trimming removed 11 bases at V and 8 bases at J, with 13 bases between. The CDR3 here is CAVRRGDIQYF. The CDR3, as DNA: TGTGCCGTGCGCAGGGGGGACATTCAGTACTTC. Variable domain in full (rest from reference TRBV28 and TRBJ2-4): DVKVTQSSRYLVKRTGEKVFLECVQDMDHENMFWYRQDPGLGLRLIYFSYDVKMKEKGDIPEGYSVSREKKERFSLILESASTNQTSMYLCAVRRGDIQYFGAGTRLSVL.

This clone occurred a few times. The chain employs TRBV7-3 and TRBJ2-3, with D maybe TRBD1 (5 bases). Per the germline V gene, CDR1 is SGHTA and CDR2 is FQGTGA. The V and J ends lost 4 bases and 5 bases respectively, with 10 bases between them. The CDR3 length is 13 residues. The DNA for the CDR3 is TGTGCCAGCAGCTCCTCGACAGTAGATACGCAGTATTTT. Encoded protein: CASSSSTVDTQYF.